This TCR beta chain emerged from a study of T cell responses to AZD1222 COVID-19 vaccine. Study in general: Second-dose intervals of approximately 4 or approximately 12 weeks were pooled. Regarding the study as a whole: The repertoires were collected only after the peak T cell response. At study baseline, merely a handful of AZD1222 recipients were seropositive. White British people made up most donors, females outnumbered males, and clonal diversity was possibly underestimated.

Germline CDR1 is KGHSH and CDR2 is LQKENI. V lost 3 bases and J lost 5; bases outside the gene matches: 5. CDR3 length: 15 residues. Profiling relied on immunoSEQ multiplex PCR, and the TCRdb table lists in-frame clones only, not all of them. This table holds about 150,000 clones, 75% to 95% found once. Notes on this clone: Its matching antigen is unknown.

The chain carries TRBV18 and TRBJ2-4, with TRBD2 matching over 9 bases. The material sequenced was peripheral blood, taken on day 0 of AZD1222 vaccination. This receptor was obtained from an adult in good health. The CDR3 is CASSPSGGTQNIQYF. CDR3 nucleotides: TGTGCCAGCTCACCTAGCGGGGGTACCCAAAACATTCAGTACTTC.